The 21 T cell receptor beta chains listed next were all sequenced from one sample in a study of T cells in Graves' hyperthyroidism and ophthalmopathy (dated by TCRdb to about 2019). Libraries were prepared through multiplex PCR. This sample was sequenced with an Illumina HiSeq 2000. The TCR beta CDR3 regions were amplified from RNA transcripts. The first round of RT-PCR for the TCR CDR3 was performed with the HTBI primer set and the Qiagen OneStep RT-PCR kit. TCRdb reworked the public reads: Q25 trimming with fastp, MiXCR clone assembly, productive beta chains retained. Here each entry gathers all rows of one CDR3 protein and keeps the most common genes and DNA. For this sample the table gives about 350,000 distinct CDR3 sequences, of which about 14% were detected only once. The top ten clones comprise 20% to 25% of the sample. The specimen sequenced was blood. These receptors came from a woman in her twenties or thirties with Graves' hyperthyroidism.

The chain has TRBV6-5 and TRBJ1-5, with D possibly TRBD1 on 5 matching bases. There are 14 residues in the CDR3. Looked up from germline, CDR1 is MNHEY and CDR2 is SVGAGI. Trimming removed 0 bases at V and 4 bases at J, with 7 bases between. This CDR3 is CASSYSGPNQPQHF. CDR3 bases: TGTGCCAGCAGTTACTCGGGACCAAATCAGCCCCAGCATTTT.

V gene TRBV3-1 combines with J gene TRBJ2-2; D gene ambiguous. The length of the CDR3 is 14 residues. From germline, CDR1 is LGHDT and CDR2 YNNKEL (reference sequence). The ends were cut back, 6 bases at V and 1 base at J, with 9 bases in the middle. The DNA for the CDR3 is TGTGCCAGCAGTCCACCTATGAACACCGGGGAGCTGTTTTTT. Translation: CASSPPMNTGELFF.

This clonotype was seen many times. V is TRBV6-1 and J is TRBJ1-2; D not resolved. V lost 2 bases, J lost 13 bases, and 14 bases lay in between. There are 12 residues in the CDR3. Looked up from germline, CDR1 is MNHNS and CDR2 is SASEGT. The CDR3 region is CASSERQLSGTF. In DNA, the CDR3 is TGTGCCAGCAGTGAAAGGCAGCTCTCGGGCACCTTC.

Comments on this clonotype: This may stem from a read error, because a much larger clone lies one nucleotide away. The V call is TRBV15, the J call TRBJ1-4; TRBD1 might be the D (5 bases). V lost 5 bases and J lost 10, with 20 bases in between. Looked up from germline, CDR1 is LNHNV and CDR2 is YYDKDF (reference sequence). The CDR3 runs to 15 residues. The CDR3 loop is CATSPARGRDGKLFF. CDR3 nucleotides: TGTGCCACCAGCCCGGCGAGGGGCAGGGATGGAAAACTGTTTTTT. Complete variable domain (other parts from reference TRBV15 and TRBJ1-4): DAMVIQNPRYQVTQFGKPVTLSCSQTLNHNVMYWYQQKSSQAPKLLFHYYDKDFNNEADTPDNFQSRRPNTSFCFLDIRSPGLGDTAMYLCATSPARGRDGKLFFGSGTQLSVL.

V is TRBV4-3 and J is TRBJ1-4, with D perhaps matching TRBD1 (5 bases). Trimming left V 4 bases short and J 6 bases short, with 18 bases between. Germline-derived CDR1 and CDR2 are LGHNA and YSLEER. The CDR3 is 16 amino acids. The CDR3 region has the DNA TGCGCCAGCAGCCGCAACACCGGGGCTGGAGATGAAAAACTGTTTTTT. This codes for CASSRNTGAGDEKLFF.

This chain uses TRBV20-1 with TRBJ2-1; TRBD1 matches 9 bases. CDR1 DFQATT and CDR2 SNEGSKA come from the germline V gene (reference sequence). This CDR3 is 14 amino acids long. V trimming: 4 bases; J trimming: 13 bases; junction bases outside the gene matches: 14. The CDR3 region is CSAKTGGGKNIQFF. As DNA, the CDR3 is TGCAGTGCTAAGACAGGGGGTGGCAAAAACATTCAGTTCTTC.

There are many counts of this clonotype. The V and J genes are TRBV7-2 and TRBJ1-2; 8 bases match TRBD1. The CDR3 sequence is 17 residues long. Per the germline V gene, CDR1 is SGHTA and CDR2 is FQGNSA. V lost 1 base, J lost 2 bases, and 9 bases stayed unmatched. The CDR3 loop is CASSLVGTGLSNYGYTF. Written as DNA, the CDR3 is TGTGCCAGCAGCTTAGTGGGGACAGGACTCTCCAACTATGGCTACACCTTC.

The chain uses TRBV20-1 and TRBJ2-5; D unresolved. The germline V and J ends were trimmed by 5 bases and 4 bases, with 5 bases remaining between them. This CDR3 comprises 10 residues. CDR1 and CDR2 from the germline V gene are DFQATT and SNEGSKA (reference sequence). CDR3 nucleotides: TGCAGTGCTGATAGAGAGACCCAGTACTTC. Residues: CSADRETQYF.

This clonotype was seen a handful of times. The chain links TRBV6-5 to TRBJ2-1; 13 bases match TRBD2. V shed 2 bases and J 6 bases; nucleotides not matched to a gene: 10. This CDR3 spans 18 amino acids. The V gene's germline CDR1 is MNHEY and CDR2 SVGAGI. The CDR3 sequence: CASSYRPPGTSGINEQFF. The CDR3 nucleotides are TGTGCCAGCAGTTACAGACCCCCCGGGACTAGCGGGATCAATGAGCAGTTCTTC.

Many counts were recorded for this clonotype. The chain combines TRBV28 with TRBJ2-4, with D possibly matching TRBD2 (5 bases). CDR1 and CDR2 (germline): MDHEN, SYDVKM. This CDR3 has 13 residues. V was shortened by 4 bases and J by 2 bases, with 6 bases between the two germline ends. This chain's CDR3 is CASSWEPKNIQYF. The CDR3 nucleotides read TGTGCCAGCAGTTGGGAGCCCAAAAACATTCAGTACTTC.

This clonotype was detected a few times. This chain links TRBV12-3 or TRBV12-4 with TRBJ2-7; 13 bases align to TRBD2. The CDR3 has 18 amino acids. Germline trimming cut 3 bases from V and 2 bases from J; bases unmatched to any gene: 10. The CDR3 loop is CASSFFAGLAGRPYEQYF. CDR3 bases: TGTGCCAGCAGTTTTTTCGCGGGACTAGCGGGAAGACCCTACGAGCAGTACTTC.

This clonotype was observed a few times. The chain combines TRBV4-3 with TRBJ2-2; no clear D gene. The V gene lost 0 bases and the J gene lost 7 bases, with 12 bases spanning the gap. Germline V CDR1 and CDR2: LGHNA, YSLEER. This CDR3 is 15 amino acids long. CDR3 amino acids: CASSQDLLDGGELFF. CDR3 DNA sequence: TGCGCCAGCAGCCAAGATCTTCTCGATGGCGGGGAGCTGTTTTTT.

The rearrangement uses TRBV19 and TRBJ2-7; 12 bases line up with TRBD1. The trim removed 5 bases at V and 6 bases at J, leaving 14 bases unmatched. The CDR3 runs to 17 residues. Germline-derived CDR1 and CDR2 are LNHDA and SQIVND (reference sequence). CDR3 amino acids: CASSASLRDRGRPEQYF. CDR3 DNA: TGTGCCAGTAGTGCCTCCCTCCGGGACAGGGGGCGCCCCGAGCAGTACTTC.

The chain links TRBV9 to TRBJ1-4; possible D gene TRBD1, 6 bases. Germline V gene data show CDR1 as SGDLS and CDR2 as YYNGEE. This CDR3 region has 15 residues. V lost 3 bases and J lost 3, with 12 bases in between. The CDR3 region is CASSGGPRPNEKLFF. DNA of the CDR3: TGTGCCAGCAGCGGGGGGCCCCGACCTAATGAAAAACTGTTTTTT.

The table lists this clonotype with many counts. This chain connects TRBV5-6 to TRBJ2-1; TRBD2 agrees at 7 bases. V trimming: 9 bases; J trimming: 3 bases; junction bases outside the gene matches: 9. The CDR3 loop spans 14 amino acids. The germline V gene encodes CDR1 SGHDT and CDR2 YYEEEE. The CDR3: CATQRLAVYNEQFF. The CDR3 DNA reads as TGTGCCACCCAGAGGCTAGCGGTCTACAATGAGCAGTTCTTC.

This clonotype was counted ten times or more. The chain recombines TRBV7-8 with TRBJ1-1; D possibly corresponds to TRBD1 (6 bases). V was trimmed by 1 base and J by 7 bases, leaving 19 bases between them. The CDR3 contains 16 residues. Germline V gene lookup returns CDR1 SGHVS and CDR2 FQNEAQ. The CDR3 nucleotides read TGTGCCAGCAGCTTAGAACAGGGACAATTTCAGGGTGAAGCTTTCTTT. Amino acid sequence: CASSLEQGQFQGEAFF.

This sequence joins TRBV11-2 and TRBJ2-2; TRBD2 aligns across 8 bases. V was clipped by 7 bases and J by 7 bases; unmatched bases: 11. Germline CDR1 is SGHAT and CDR2 is FQNNGV. This CDR3 has 15 residues. The CDR3 sequence is CASTGLDSSGGELFF. CDR3 nucleotides: TGTGCCAGCACGGGACTAGACTCATCGGGCGGGGAGCTGTTTTTT.

The rearrangement links TRBV20-1 to TRBJ2-7, with TRBD2 matching 9 bases. V was clipped by 0 bases and J by 3 bases; unmatched bases: 6. CDR1 DFQATT and CDR2 SNEGSKA come from the germline V gene (reference sequence). CDR3 size: 15 residues. CDR3 coding DNA: TGCAGTGCTAGAGATGCTAGCGGGATTAGCTACGAGCAGTACTTC. It yields the protein CSARDASGISYEQYF.

In this sample, this clonotype turned up many times. V usage is TRBV7-9 and J usage is TRBJ2-1; TRBD2 might be the D (5 bases). The germline V gene has CDR1 SEHNR and CDR2 FQNEAQ (reference sequence). CDR3 length: 15 residues. The ends were cut back, 1 base at V and 3 bases at J, with 10 bases in the middle. The CDR3 spells CASSLGWTGYNEQFF. The CDR3 coding sequence is TGTGCCAGCAGCTTAGGATGGACTGGCTACAATGAGCAGTTCTTC.

This clonotype was picked up many times. CDR3 amino acids: CASSSQIRADTQYF. The CDR3 coding sequence is TGTGCCAGCAGCTCACAGATTAGAGCAGATACGCAGTATTTT. The genes are TRBV7-2 and TRBJ2-3, with D unclear. Trimming removed 4 bases from V and 4 bases from J, with 12 bases in between. Germline V gene sequence: CDR1 SGHTA, CDR2 FQGNSA. This CDR3 contains 14 residues. The whole variable domain, remainder taken from reference TRBV7-2 and TRBJ2-3, is GAGVSQSPSNKVTEKGKDVELRCDPISGHTALYWYRQSLGQGLEFLIYFQGNSAPDKSGLPSDRFSAERTGGSVSTLTIQRTQQEDSAVYLCASSSQIRADTQYFGPGTRLTVL.

This clonotype appeared many times. The V gene is TRBV2, the J gene TRBJ2-6, with D hard to call. The V and J ends lost 6 bases and 2 bases respectively, with 8 bases between them. The CDR3 sequence is 14 residues long. Germline V gene data show CDR1 as SNHLY and CDR2 as FYNNEI. As DNA, the CDR3 is TGTGCCAGCAGCAGTACTGCTGGGGCCAACGTCCTGACTTTC. It encodes CASSSTAGANVLTF.